The following is a TCR beta chain sequence with its context. This clonotype appeared a few times. The antigen this receptor binds is unknown. Base qualities are missing; no much larger clone stands one base away. This sample is drawn from a study of T-cell memory formation after mild COVID-19 (dated by TCRdb to the early 2020s). Notes on the research overall: TCR sequence clusters from the two donors were found to be largely donor specific. Longitudinal TCRalpha and TCRbeta repertoire sequencing tracked T-cell clones expanding and contracting after mild COVID-19 in two donors. The cohort was made up of two young adult volunteers, one female and one male, who were previously healthy. Summary of the overall study and its limitations: Some responding clones were detected in pre-infection memory, suggesting pre-existing cross-reactive memory T cells joined the SARS-CoV-2 response. The study covered only a couple of mild cases, and larger cohorts including severe cases with pre-infection samples were considered necessary. Clones contracting from day 15 to 85 had balanced CD4/CD8 phenotypes, while a second wave expanding from day 15 to 37 was biased towards CD4+. Contracting CD4+ clones turned up mainly in the CM and EM memory subsets, whereas EMRA was where CD8+ clones were enriched. SARS-CoV-2 specificity of the second-wave clones peaking on day 37 was not confirmed.

PBMCs were isolated by Ficoll-Paque density gradient centrifugation. The sample was run on an Illumina NovaSeq 6000. TCRalpha and TCRbeta cDNA libraries were constructed by 5'RACE with constant-segment primers, with sample barcodes and unique molecular identifiers being introduced. RNA was extracted from every sample with Trizol reagent. Libraries were amplified in two PCR steps, with a second sample barcode and Illumina TruSeq adapters added in the second step. Sequencing of the libraries was done on an Illumina NovaSeq, producing 2 x 150 bp paired-end reads. The paper's processing steps were these. Reads were demultiplexed and collapsed into UMI-guided consensus sequences with migec v1.2.7. Using mixcr v2.1.11, the UMI consensuses were aligned to TRA and TRB V and J templates and assembled into clonotypes. A clonotype was counted as expanded or contracted only if both edgeR and NoisET called the change significant, with noise models trained on biological replicates. edgeR calls used a false discovery rate-adjusted p below 0.01 and a log2 fold-change threshold of 1. As an exploratory analysis of dynamics, PCA with hierarchical clustering was applied to max-normalized trajectories of the 1000 most abundant clonotypes. Separately sequenced CD4+ and CD8+ repertoires were used to assign the CD4 or CD8 phenotype of responding clones. Using fastp trimming at Q25 and MiXCR clonotype assembly, TCRdb reanalyzed the public sequencing data and kept in-frame beta chains. Duplicate CDR3 protein sequences are folded into a single record with the most common DNA and genes. It is TCRdb's table, rather than the study itself, that gives the V and J calls and clone size. The sample profile shows about 49,000 distinct CDR3 sequences; approximately 7.6% of them were found once. The ten largest account for approximately 1.5% of the sample.

This sequence was found in a man younger than 35 who had mild COVID-19 (a few samples of this study predate the infection). The sample titles of this study are shuffled in the database, so cell type and time point are left out; the donor was told from shared clones. What was sequenced was PBMCs or a T cell subset sorted from them (not recorded which).

The sequenced DNA is TGTGCCAGCAGCGTTAGGGGGTTGAACACCGGGGAGCTGTTTTTT. Translated, this gives CASSVRGLNTGELFF. This sequence uses TRBV9 and TRBJ2-2; possibly the D gene is TRBD1, per 6 matching bases. The germline ends are 9 bases apart after V is trimmed by 2 bases and J by 1 base. Based on the germline V gene, the CDR1 and CDR2 sequences are SGDLS and YYNGEE. The CDR3 spans 15 residues, from the cysteine through the phenylalanine. Left in the record is the CDR3 DNA by itself, 45 bases read in frame from the first base.